This T cell receptor beta chain was recorded in a study of technical replicates of blood from a few donors. From germline, CDR1 is MNHEY and CDR2 SVGAGI. V dropped 2 bases and J dropped 4 bases, with 11 bases sitting between them. This CDR3 contains 15 residues. Some clones are missing from TCRdb's copy, which holds only in-frame ones; the method was immunoSEQ multiplex PCR. This sample has under 90,000 clones, with 93% found just once. This TCR was sampled from a human donor in good health. Source material: T cells isolated from PBMCs. V usage is TRBV6-5 and J usage is TRBJ2-2; no reliable D call. The CDR3 protein is CASSYHSPPTGELFF. The DNA for the CDR3 is TGTGCCAGCAGTTACCACTCCCCTCCCACCGGGGAGCTGTTTTTT.